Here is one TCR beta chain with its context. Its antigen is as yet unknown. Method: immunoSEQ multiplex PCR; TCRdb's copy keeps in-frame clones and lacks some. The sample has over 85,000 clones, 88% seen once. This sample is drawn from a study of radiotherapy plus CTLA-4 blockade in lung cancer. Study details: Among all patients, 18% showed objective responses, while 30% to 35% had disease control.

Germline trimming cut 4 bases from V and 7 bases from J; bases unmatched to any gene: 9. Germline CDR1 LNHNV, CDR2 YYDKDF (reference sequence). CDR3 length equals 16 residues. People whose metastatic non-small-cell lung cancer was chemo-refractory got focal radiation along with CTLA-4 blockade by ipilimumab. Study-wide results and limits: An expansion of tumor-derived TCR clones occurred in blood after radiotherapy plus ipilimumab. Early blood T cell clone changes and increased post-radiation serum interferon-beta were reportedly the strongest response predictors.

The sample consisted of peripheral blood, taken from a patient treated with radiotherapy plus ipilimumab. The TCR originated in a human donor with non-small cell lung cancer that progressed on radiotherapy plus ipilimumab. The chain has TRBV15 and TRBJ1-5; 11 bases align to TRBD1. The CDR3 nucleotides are TGTGCCACCAGCACCGGACAGGGGGCTTTGGGACAGCCCCAGCATTTT. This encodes CATSTGQGALGQPQHF.